This T cell receptor beta chain was documented in a study of blood T cell repertoires in COVID-19 (dated by TCRdb to 2019 to 2021). At the level of the whole study: Samples covering the acute and convalescent phases of COVID-19 were provided by collaborators in the United States, Italy and Spain. The prospective study material was composed of cDNA or gDNA derived from T cells, B-cell-depleted T cells, or PBMCs. Subjects who had been exposed to COVID-19, were actively infected with it, or had recovered from it provided the deeply sampled blood TCRbeta repertoires that made up the dataset. The repertoires were released in a freely available public database meant as a resource for research on the immune response to SARS-CoV-2. Samples were obtained from the ongoing ImmuneRACE study (first 160 participants) and from about 1,300 subjects provided by 6 global collaborators. The sample metadata nearly always contained a de-identified subject ID, COVID-19 status, age in years and sex. Where available, HLA class I and class II types were obtained from metadata supplied by the sample provider rather than from assay-based typing. The study at large found these results: Clinical and demographic metadata were provided uncurated, with the amount varying by source and participant.

The germline V gene encodes CDR1 SGHDT and CDR2 YYEEEE. V was cut back by 4 bases and J by 2 bases, leaving a gap of 9 bases between them. The cysteine opens and the phenylalanine closes a CDR3 of 13 amino acids. This entry keeps only the CDR3 DNA: 39 bases, framed from base 1. Details on this clone: It lacks a known antigen. Per-base qualities were not stored, and no clone one base away is much larger.

Whole blood was collected in K2EDTA tubes by collaborating institutions according to the institutions' own protocols. For TCRbeta analysis, collaborators shipped samples as frozen whole blood, isolated PBMCs, or DNA extracted from either of those sample types. The immunoSEQ Assay, a bias-controlled multiplex PCR, was used to amplify TCRbeta CDR3 regions from genomic DNA. Regarding the original processing steps: Nucleated cell counts per sample were estimated from amplification of reference gene primers within the assay. To quantify the absolute abundance of each unique TCRbeta CDR3 rearrangement, sequence reads were collapsed and filtered. For each sample, productive Simpson clonality was calculated as the square root of Simpson's diversity index across productive rearrangements. TCRdb stores this immuneACCESS table with in-frame sequences only. Part of the clones is absent; in the studies checked, under half of the shortfall reflects unresolved V genes, and no reason is known for the rest. The DNA was the basis for D and trimming; V, J and clone size are from that table. In this sample the table shows roughly 230,000 clones, 70% to 90% of which occur a single time. Of the sample, over 0.95% is held by the ten largest clones.

Sequenced input: peripheral blood. The V gene is TRBV5-6 and the J gene is TRBJ1-2; the D gene assignment is ambiguous. This receptor was identified in a man in his forties with acute or convalescent COVID-19. The sequence in DNA is TGTGCCAGCAGCGTACAGAAAAACTATGGCTACACCTTC. It encodes CASSVQKNYGYTF.